Below are 23 T cell receptor beta chains sequenced from a single sample in a study of cytomegalovirus exposure and HLA in healthy donors. Researchers ran the PCR with 60 Vbeta and 13 Jbeta primers. Some clones are missing from TCRdb's copy, which holds only in-frame ones; the method was immunoSEQ multiplex PCR. Of about 120,000 clones in the sample, 79% are singletons; the top ten hold 3.5% to 5%. Material: PBMCs. These receptors were obtained from a man aged 30 to 39 in good health and CMV-seropositive.

A remark on this clone: Other DNA sequences of this sample code for an identical CDR3. V is TRBV5-6 and J is TRBJ2-7; D remains unclear. The ends were cut back, 4 bases at V and 0 bases at J, with 2 bases in the middle. The CDR3 loop spans 11 amino acids. The V gene's germline CDR1 is SGHDT and CDR2 YYEEEE. The CDR3 sequence: CASSRSYEQYF. CDR3 in DNA: TGTGCCAGCAGCCGCTCCTACGAGCAGTACTTC.

As DNA, the CDR3 is TGTGCCAGCAGCACTGGATTCACTAGCATCGTTTTTAACGAGCAGTACTTC. This sequence encodes CASSTGFTSIVFNEQYF. The chain employs TRBV7-9 and TRBJ2-7; possibly TRBD2 for D (6 bases). This CDR3 comprises 17 residues. Trimming shortened V by 5 bases and J by 5 bases, and 25 bases separated the two germline ends. Germline CDR1 is SEHNR and CDR2 is FQNEAQ (reference sequence).

This clone was observed a few times. V usage is TRBV19 and J usage is TRBJ1-5; 8 bases align to TRBD1. Germline CDR1 and CDR2: LNHDA and SQIVND (reference sequence). V lost 4 bases and J lost 12; bases outside the gene matches: 5. The CDR3 contains 12 residues. The CDR3 reads CASSTRQGLQHF. The CDR3 DNA follows: TGTGCCAGTAGTACTCGACAGGGGCTCCAGCATTTT.

The CDR3 is CARQGVNTIYF. Written as DNA, the CDR3 is TGTGCCAGACAGGGAGTCAACACCATATATTTT. The J gene is TRBJ1-3, the V gene TRBV6-4; D may be TRBD1 (6 bases). CDR1 MRHNA and CDR2 SNTAGT come from the germline V gene. The CDR3 is 11 residues long. Deletions cut 9 bases from V and 7 bases from J, with 10 bases between.

This clone was observed a few times. The rearrangement joins TRBV6-1 to TRBJ1-2, with 10 bases that match TRBD1. This CDR3 has 14 amino acids. The junction had 6 bases not matched to a gene; V was cut back by 4 bases and J by 7 bases. Germline lookup yields CDR1 MNHNS and CDR2 SASEGT. In DNA, the CDR3 is TGTGCCAGCAGTGGCCAGACAGGGGGCACTGGCTACACCTTC. This translates into CASSGQTGGTGYTF.

The chain is built from TRBV9 and TRBJ2-3; 7 bases line up with TRBD1. Trimming took 7 bases from V and 0 from J; bases not matched to a gene: 2. Germline V gene lookup returns CDR1 SGDLS and CDR2 YYNGEE. The CDR3 sequence is 13 residues long. The CDR3 is CASGTDSTDTQYF. For the CDR3, the DNA is TGTGCCAGCGGGACAGACAGCACAGATACGCAGTATTTT.

The chain employs TRBV27 and TRBJ2-7; TRBD2 might be the D (5 bases). The V end lost 7 bases, the J end lost 2 bases, and 21 bases lay between the germline ends. Germline V lookup: CDR1 MNHEY, CDR2 SMNVEV (reference sequence). This CDR3 contains 16 residues. CDR3: CASTPFPGLGTYEQYF. CDR3 bases: TGTGCCAGCACCCCCTTTCCAGGACTTGGGACCTACGAGCAGTACTTC.

The rearrangement links TRBV13 to TRBJ2-7; 8 bases match TRBD1. V shed 5 bases, J shed 4 bases, and the junction held 4 bases outside the gene matches. The CDR3 loop spans 13 amino acids. CDR1 is PRHDT, CDR2 FYEKMQ, per germline (reference sequence). The CDR3 DNA sequence: TGTGCCAGCAGCAGGGACAGGAGTTACGAGCAGTACTTC. It encodes CASSRDRSYEQYF.

J is TRBJ1-5 and V is TRBV7-2; D not certain. The CDR3 is made up of 15 amino acids. In germline, CDR1 is SGHTA, CDR2 FQGNSA. The germline V and J ends were trimmed by 3 bases and 0 bases, with 9 bases remaining between them. CDR3 bases: TGTGCCAGCAGCTTTAGAGATTATAGCAATCAGCCCCAGCATTTT. It specifies CASSFRDYSNQPQHF.

The chain joins TRBV27 to TRBJ1-4; 7 bases are a match to TRBD1. CDR3 length equals 15 residues. The germline gives CDR1 MNHEY, CDR2 SMNVEV (reference sequence). After removal of 2 bases from V and 6 bases from J, the junction contained 6 bases not matched to a gene. The CDR3 loop is CASSLLGQEYEKLFF. DNA of the CDR3: TGTGCCAGCAGTTTACTAGGACAGGAATATGAAAAACTGTTTTTT.

The rearrangement uses TRBV10-3 and TRBJ2-7; D might be TRBD1 (5 bases). The CDR3 spans 14 residues. Germline CDR1 ENHRY, CDR2 SYGVKD. V lost 3 bases and J 3 bases, leaving 12 bases between the germline ends. Here the CDR3 reads CAISEGHGIYEQYF. In DNA, the CDR3 is TGTGCCATCAGTGAAGGACACGGAATCTACGAGCAGTACTTC.

The chain links TRBV29-1 to TRBJ1-5, with D unresolved. This CDR3 comprises 13 residues. Germline CDR1 SQVTM, CDR2 ANQGSEA. V was clipped by 6 bases and J by 7 bases, with 16 bases between them. In DNA form, the CDR3 reads TGCAGCGTCCTTACTTCTGACGGGCAGCCCCAGCATTTT. Translation: CSVLTSDGQPQHF. Full variable domain (missing parts from reference TRBV29-1 and TRBJ1-5): SAVISQKPSRDICQRGTSLTIQCQVDSQVTMMFWYRQQPGQSLTLIATANQGSEATYESGFVIDKFPISRPNLTFSTLTVSNMSPEDSSIYLCSVLTSDGQPQHFGDGTRLSIL.

About this clone itself: Germline is not matched at one junction end, which may reflect a read error. CDR3 sequence reads: CASSQHSGNSGANGLTF. The CDR3 nucleotides are TGCGCCAGCAGCCAACATTCAGGGAATTCTGGGGCCAACGGCCTGACTTTC. The chain links TRBV4-1 to TRBJ2-6; the D gene is possibly TRBD1 (5 bases). The CDR3 extends over 17 amino acids. The germline gives CDR1 MGHRA, CDR2 YSYEKL.

The rearrangement uses TRBV28 and TRBJ1-6; no clear D. V lost 8 bases to trimming and J lost 4 bases, with 15 bases between them. Germline CDR1 reads MDHEN; CDR2 reads SYDVKM. The CDR3 runs 15 residues. CDR3: CASGRRGEYNSPLHF. The CDR3 bases are TGTGCCAGCGGCCGCCGCGGGGAATATAATTCACCCCTCCACTTT.

This chain uses TRBV5-6 with TRBJ1-3; D is undetermined. Germline assignment: CDR1 SGHDT and CDR2 YYEEEE. The CDR3 is made up of 16 amino acids. V was shortened by 4 bases and J by 4 bases, with 18 bases between the two germline ends. Here the CDR3 DNA reads TGTGCCAGCAGCCTGGCAGCGAGTGGAGGAGGAAACACCATATATTTT. It is translated as CASSLAASGGGNTIYF. The full variable domain, in which reference TRBV5-6 and TRBJ1-3 provide the parts outside the CDR3, is DAGVTQSPTHLIKTRGQQVTLRCSPKSGHDTVSWYQQALGQGPQFIFQYYEEEERQRGNFPDRFSGHQFPNYSSELNVNALLLGDSALYLCASSLAASGGGNTIYFGEGSWLTVV.

V gene TRBV5-1 combines with J gene TRBJ1-2, with a tentative D call TRBD1 (5 bases). The CDR3 contains 18 residues. With 4 bases removed from V and 3 bases from J, the gap between germline ends came to 25 bases. Looked up from germline, CDR1 is SGHRS and CDR2 is YFSETQ. The CDR3 spells CASSPKTRGNPADYGYTF. In DNA, the CDR3 is TGCGCCAGCAGCCCCAAGACGCGGGGCAACCCGGCGGACTATGGCTACACCTTC.

J is TRBJ1-6 and V is TRBV7-9; D remains unclear. V was clipped by 1 base and J by 4 bases, with 5 bases between them. The CDR3 is 14 residues long. Per the germline V gene, CDR1 is SEHNR and CDR2 is FQNEAQ (reference sequence). The CDR3 DNA follows: TGTGCCAGCAGCTTAGACAGTTATAATTCACCCCTCCACTTT. It yields the protein CASSLDSYNSPLHF. The full variable domain, with the rest looked up from reference TRBV7-9 and TRBJ1-6, is DTGVSQNPRHKITKRGQNVTFRCDPISEHNRLYWYRQTLGQGPEFLTYFQNEAQLEKSRLLSDRFSAERPKGSFSTLEIQRTEQGDSAMYLCASSLDSYNSPLHFGNGTRLTVT.

J is TRBJ2-5 and V is TRBV5-4; the D gene is possibly TRBD2 (7 bases). The CDR3 extends over 16 amino acids. V gave up 4 bases and J gave up 5 bases, with 21 bases separating them. Germline V lookup: CDR1 SGHNT, CDR2 YYREEE (reference sequence). CDR3 sequence: CASSGGERGLRETQYF. In DNA form, the CDR3 reads TGTGCCAGCAGCGGGGGCGAGCGGGGATTAAGGGAGACCCAGTACTTC.

V usage is TRBV6-5 and J usage is TRBJ2-7; 12 bases map to TRBD2. The CDR3 length is 15 residues. V shed 6 bases, J shed 0 bases, and the junction held 3 bases outside the gene matches. Germline V lookup: CDR1 MNHEY, CDR2 SVGAGI. The CDR3 DNA is TGTGCCAGCAGAAGACTAGCGGGGGCCTCCTACGAGCAGTACTTC. Its translation is CASRRLAGASYEQYF.

The J gene is TRBJ2-7, the V gene TRBV13; D unresolved. Germline values: CDR1 PRHDT, CDR2 FYEKMQ (reference sequence). Trimming took 6 bases from V and 4 from J, leaving 7 bases between them. The CDR3 runs to 11 residues. CDR3 bases: TGTGCCAGCAGTGAGAGATACGAGCAGTACTTC. Translation gives CASSERYEQYF.

Notes on this clone: One end of the junction fails to match germline, which may point to a read error. The CDR3 loop reads CASSLSSWDRNQPQHF. The DNA of the CDR3 is TGTGCCAGCAGTCTATCCTCTTGGGACAGAAATCAGCCCCAGCATTTT. V gene TRBV27 combines with J gene TRBJ1-5, with TRBD1 matching over 7 bases. This CDR3 region has 16 residues. Germline V lookup: CDR1 MNHEY, CDR2 SMNVEV (reference sequence).

The chain joins TRBV6-6 to TRBJ2-7; possibly TRBD1 for D (6 bases). V was shortened by 6 bases and J by 8 bases, with 11 bases between the two germline ends. The germline V gene encodes CDR1 MNHNY and CDR2 SVGAGI (reference sequence). The CDR3 contains 11 residues. In DNA form, the CDR3 reads TGTGCCAGCAGACAGGGTTCCAAGCAGTACTTC. Its translation: CASRQGSKQYF.

The chain links TRBV7-2 to TRBJ1-2, with 7 nucleotides matching TRBD1. Unmatched junction bases numbered 15, after V lost 7 bases and J lost 7 bases. The CDR3 extends over 15 amino acids. Germline V gives CDR1 SGHTA, CDR2 FQGNSA. As DNA, the CDR3 is TGTGCCAGCAACATCCCCAATCTACAGGGGTTTGGCTACACCTTC. This codes for CASNIPNLQGFGYTF.